This TCR beta chain originates from a study of T cell responses to AZD1222 COVID-19 vaccine. The study's findings and limits: Among the donors, most were white British and more were female, and clonal diversity was possibly underestimated.

Measured with immunoSEQ multiplex PCR; TCRdb has only the in-frame clones, and not every one. Of tens of thousands of clones listed, roughly nine tenths are singletons. Remarks on this clone: The antigen remains undetermined.

CDR1 and CDR2 (germline): SNHLY, FYNNEI. The CDR3 consists of 14 residues. Trimming took 8 bases from V and 5 from J, leaving 16 bases between them. The gene calls are TRBV2 and TRBJ2-1, with a tentative D call TRBD2 (6 bases). Sequenced material: peripheral blood, taken on day 0 of AZD1222 vaccination. This sequence was found in an adult in good health. The CDR3 DNA sequence: TGTGCCAGCTCGGAGGGGTTAAGCGACAATGAGCAGTTCTTC. It is translated as CASSEGLSDNEQFF.